The 14 T cell receptor beta chains below were found in one sample sequenced in a study of cytomegalovirus exposure and HLA in healthy donors. Vbeta (60) and Jbeta (13) primers were used in the PCR. Sequencing was performed with immunoSEQ multiplex PCR; in TCRdb, only in-frame clones are kept and a portion is missing. The data contain 150,000 to 200,000 clones, about 77% of them seen just once; the ten biggest clones take up around 2.8%. The sequenced sample was PBMCs. These receptors were taken from a woman in her forties in good health and CMV-seropositive.

The CDR3 sequence is CASSLGDRPGANVLTF. In DNA form, the CDR3 reads TGTGCCAGCAGCTTGGGTGACAGGCCTGGGGCCAACGTCCTGACTTTC. The V call is TRBV5-4, the J call TRBJ2-6; D may be TRBD1 (6 bases). V lost 0 bases and J 2 bases, leaving 9 bases between the germline ends. CDR1 and CDR2 from the germline V gene are SGHNT and YYREEE (reference sequence). CDR3 size: 16 residues.

The chain couples TRBV2 to TRBJ1-5; the D gene is possibly TRBD1 (5 bases). In germline, CDR1 is SNHLY, CDR2 FYNNEI. V gave up 6 bases and J gave up 1 base, with 13 bases separating them. This CDR3 spans 15 amino acids. In nucleotides, the CDR3 is TGTGCCAGCAGCCTGGACACGGGCAGCAATCAGCCCCAGCATTTT. Translated: CASSLDTGSNQPQHF.

The chain carries TRBV7-9 and TRBJ1-1, with a possible D match to TRBD1 (6 bases). CDR1 and CDR2 from the germline V gene are SEHNR and FQNEAQ (reference sequence). The V end was cut by 4 bases, the J end by 4 bases, with 13 bases between. The CDR3 has 14 residues. CDR3 coding DNA: TGTGCCAGCAGCTCACAGGGTGGTGCCACTGAAGCTTTCTTT. It yields the protein CASSSQGGATEAFF.

The chain carries TRBV10-3 and TRBJ2-3; 11 bases map to TRBD2. The germline V gene encodes CDR1 ENHRY and CDR2 SYGVKD. The CDR3 is 17 amino acids. The junction had 7 bases not matched to a gene; V was cut back by 1 base and J by 4 bases. Here the CDR3 reads CAISELPSGGSPDTQYF. DNA for the CDR3: TGTGCCATCAGTGAGTTGCCTAGCGGGGGGTCCCCAGATACGCAGTATTTT.

The V and J genes are TRBV5-1 and TRBJ2-1; 9 bases are shared with TRBD2. CDR3 length: 19 residues. Germline V gene lookup returns CDR1 SGHRS and CDR2 YFSETQ. Trimming at V came to 0 bases and at J to 0 bases, leaving 10 bases not matched to a gene. The CDR3 spells CASSLVAGGMASSYNEQFF. The CDR3 region has the DNA TGCGCCAGCAGCTTGGTGGCGGGGGGGATGGCGAGCTCCTACAATGAGCAGTTCTTC.

Worth noting for this clone: Distinct nucleotide sequences in the sample also encode this CDR3. The chain recombines TRBV5-1 with TRBJ2-3; unclear D gene. The germline CDR1 and CDR2 sequences are SGHRS and YFSETQ. This CDR3 is 13 amino acids long. Trimming left V 0 bases short and J 0 bases short, with 2 bases between. The CDR3 protein is CASSLASTDTQYF. The CDR3 DNA reads as TGCGCCAGCAGCTTGGCAAGCACAGATACGCAGTATTTT.

This chain connects TRBV2 to TRBJ1-4, with D perhaps TRBD1 (6 bases). CDR3 size: 13 residues. Germline CDR1 SNHLY, CDR2 FYNNEI. V was trimmed by 8 bases and J by 6 bases, leaving 13 bases between them. The CDR3 nucleotides read TGTGCCAGCGCTCGGAACAGGGATGAAAAACTGTTTTTT. It encodes CASARNRDEKLFF.

The J gene is TRBJ2-1, the V gene TRBV11-2; 13 nucleotides match TRBD2. Germline CDR1 is SGHAT and CDR2 is FQNNGV. The CDR3 covers 14 residues. Trimming cost V 1 base and J 14 bases; bases outside gene matches: 5. CDR3 coding DNA: TGTGCCAGCAGCTTAGGAGGGACTAGCGGGGAAGAGTTCTTC. It specifies CASSLGGTSGEEFF. Full variable domain (rest looked up from reference TRBV11-2 and TRBJ2-1): EAGVAQSPRYKIIEKRQSVAFWCNPISGHATLYWYQQILGQGPKLLIQFQNNGVVDDSQLPKDRFSAERLKGVDSTLKIQPAKLEDSAVYLCASSLGGTSGEEFFGPGTRLTVL.

The V and J genes are TRBV5-4 and TRBJ1-1; 7 nucleotides align to TRBD1. This CDR3 is built from 15 residues. Germline values: CDR1 SGHNT, CDR2 YYREEE (reference sequence). The trim removed 4 bases at V and 0 bases at J, leaving 6 bases unmatched. The DNA for the CDR3 is TGTGCCAGCAGCCAACTACAGGGGATGAACACTGAAGCTTTCTTT. The encoded protein is CASSQLQGMNTEAFF.

The V and J genes are TRBV5-4 and TRBJ2-3; 7 positions agree with TRBD1. The CDR3 length is 17 residues. The V and J ends lost 4 bases and 2 bases, in that order; junction bases with no gene match: 13. Germline CDR1 reads SGHNT; CDR2 reads YYREEE (reference sequence). CDR3 coding DNA: TGTGCCAGCAGCATAAGTACCGGGACAGATTACACAGATACGCAGTATTTT. This sequence encodes CASSISTGTDYTDTQYF.

The rearrangement joins TRBV6-6 to TRBJ1-2; D remains unclear. The V end lost 5 bases, the J end lost 7 bases, and 8 bases lay between the germline ends. The germline CDR1 and CDR2 sequences are MNHNY and SVGAGI (reference sequence). The length of the CDR3 is 11 residues. This chain's CDR3 is CASSERGGYTF. CDR3 DNA sequence: TGTGCCAGCAGTGAGCGTGGTGGCTACACCTTC.

This chain connects TRBV11-2 to TRBJ2-7, with a possible D match to TRBD2 (5 bases). V was pared by 5 bases and J by 7 bases, with 9 bases between. Per the germline V gene, CDR1 is SGHAT and CDR2 is FQNNGV. CDR3 size: 11 residues. The CDR3 region is CASSRTEEQYF. The CDR3 nucleotides read TGTGCCAGCAGCCGGACTGAAGAGCAGTACTTC.

The CDR3 is CASTHLLAGVNTGELFF. Written as DNA, the CDR3 is TGTGCCAGCACACACCTGCTAGCGGGAGTTAACACCGGGGAGCTGTTTTTT. V is TRBV7-6 and J is TRBJ2-2, with 10 nucleotides matching TRBD2. J was trimmed by 2 bases and V by 7 bases; bases with no gene match: 10. Germline assignment: CDR1 SGHVS and CDR2 FNYEAQ. This CDR3 is built from 17 residues.

V and J are TRBV5-1 and TRBJ2-1; 12 bases are a match to TRBD2. Per the germline V gene, CDR1 is SGHRS and CDR2 is YFSETQ. The CDR3 is 14 amino acids. Trimming took 3 bases from V and 5 from J; bases not matched to a gene: 0. CDR3 DNA: TGCGCCAGCAGCTCTAGCGGGGGGGACAATGAGCAGTTCTTC. This codes for CASSSSGGDNEQFF.